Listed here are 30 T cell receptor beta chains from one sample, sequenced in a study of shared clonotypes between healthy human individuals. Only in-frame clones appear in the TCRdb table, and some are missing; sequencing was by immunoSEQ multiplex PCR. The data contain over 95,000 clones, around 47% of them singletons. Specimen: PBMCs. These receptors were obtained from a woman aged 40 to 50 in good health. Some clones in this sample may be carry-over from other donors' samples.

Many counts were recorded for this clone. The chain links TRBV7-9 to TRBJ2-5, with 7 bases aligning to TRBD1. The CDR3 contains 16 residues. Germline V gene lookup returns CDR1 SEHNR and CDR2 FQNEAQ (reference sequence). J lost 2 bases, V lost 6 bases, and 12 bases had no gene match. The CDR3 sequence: CASRRRTGELQETQYF. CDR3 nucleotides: TGTGCCAGCAGACGACGGACAGGCGAATTACAAGAGACCCAGTACTTC. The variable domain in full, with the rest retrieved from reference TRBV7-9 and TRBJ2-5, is DTGVSQNPRHKITKRGQNVTFRCDPISEHNRLYWYRQTLGQGPEFLTYFQNEAQLEKSRLLSDRFSAERPKGSFSTLEIQRTEQGDSAMYLCASRRRTGELQETQYFGPGTRLLVL.

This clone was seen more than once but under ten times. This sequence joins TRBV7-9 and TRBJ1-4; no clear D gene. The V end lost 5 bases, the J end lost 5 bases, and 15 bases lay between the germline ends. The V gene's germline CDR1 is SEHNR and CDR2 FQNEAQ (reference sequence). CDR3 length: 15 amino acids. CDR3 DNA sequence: TGTGCCAGCAGCCTCCCCGGGTCCAAAAATGAAAAACTGTTTTTT. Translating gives CASSLPGSKNEKLFF.

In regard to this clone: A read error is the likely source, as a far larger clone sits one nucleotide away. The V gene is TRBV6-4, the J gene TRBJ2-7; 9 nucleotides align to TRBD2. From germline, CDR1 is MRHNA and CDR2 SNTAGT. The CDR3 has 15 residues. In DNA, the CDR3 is TGTGCCAGCAGTGAGACTAGCGGAGGGCAAGAGACCCAGTGCTTC. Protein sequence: CASSETSGGQETQCF.

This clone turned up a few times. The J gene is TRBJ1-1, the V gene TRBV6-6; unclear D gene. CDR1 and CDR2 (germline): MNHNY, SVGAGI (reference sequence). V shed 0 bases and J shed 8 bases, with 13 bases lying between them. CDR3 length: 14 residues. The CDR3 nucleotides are TGTGCCAGCAGTTACTCGACAACTGGGGTCGAAGCTTTCTTT. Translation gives CASSYSTTGVEAFF.

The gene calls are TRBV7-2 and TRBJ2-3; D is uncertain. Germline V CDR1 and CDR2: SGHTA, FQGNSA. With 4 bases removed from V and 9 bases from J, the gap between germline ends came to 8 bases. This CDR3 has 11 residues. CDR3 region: CASSSSQTQYF. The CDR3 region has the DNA TGTGCCAGCAGCTCCTCACAAACGCAGTATTTT.

This chain's CDR3 is CASSRWFDSGNTIYF. The CDR3, as DNA: TGTGCCAGCAGCCGGTGGTTCGACTCTGGAAACACCATATATTTT. The chain recombines TRBV9 with TRBJ1-3; D not certain. Germline V CDR1 and CDR2: SGDLS, YYNGEE. The CDR3 spans 15 residues. The V gene lost 4 bases and the J gene lost 0 bases, with 11 bases spanning the gap.

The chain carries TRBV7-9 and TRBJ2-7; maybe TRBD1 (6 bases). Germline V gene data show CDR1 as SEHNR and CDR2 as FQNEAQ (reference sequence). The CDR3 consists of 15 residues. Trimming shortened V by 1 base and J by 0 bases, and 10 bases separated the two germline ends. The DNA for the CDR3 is TGTGCCAGCAGCTTAGGGACAGAATACTCCTACGAGCAGTACTTC. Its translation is CASSLGTEYSYEQYF.

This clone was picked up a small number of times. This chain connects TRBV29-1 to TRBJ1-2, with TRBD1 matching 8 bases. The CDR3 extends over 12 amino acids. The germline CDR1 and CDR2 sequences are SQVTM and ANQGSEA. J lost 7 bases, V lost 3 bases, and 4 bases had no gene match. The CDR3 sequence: CSVERTGSGYTF. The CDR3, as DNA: TGCAGCGTTGAGCGGACAGGGAGTGGCTACACCTTC.

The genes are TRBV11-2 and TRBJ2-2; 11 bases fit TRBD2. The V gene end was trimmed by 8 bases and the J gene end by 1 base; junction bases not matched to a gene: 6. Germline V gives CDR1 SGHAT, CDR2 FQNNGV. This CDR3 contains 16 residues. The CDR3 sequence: CASQNGLAGNTGELFF. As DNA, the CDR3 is TGTGCCAGCCAGAACGGACTAGCGGGGAACACCGGGGAGCTGTTTTTT.

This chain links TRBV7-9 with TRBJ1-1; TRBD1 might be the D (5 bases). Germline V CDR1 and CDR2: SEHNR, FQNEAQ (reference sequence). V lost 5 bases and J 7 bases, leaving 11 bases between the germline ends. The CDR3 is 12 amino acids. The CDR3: CASSRSTDEAFF. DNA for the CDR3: TGTGCCAGCAGCCGATCGACAGATGAAGCTTTCTTT.

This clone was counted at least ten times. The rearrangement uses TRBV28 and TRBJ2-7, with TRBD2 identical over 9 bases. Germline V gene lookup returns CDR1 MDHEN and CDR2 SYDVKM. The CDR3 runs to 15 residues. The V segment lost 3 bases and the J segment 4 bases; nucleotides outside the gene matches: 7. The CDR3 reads CASSFRGGEAYEQYF. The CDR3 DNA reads TGTGCCAGCAGTTTCCGCGGGGGGGAGGCGTACGAGCAGTACTTC.

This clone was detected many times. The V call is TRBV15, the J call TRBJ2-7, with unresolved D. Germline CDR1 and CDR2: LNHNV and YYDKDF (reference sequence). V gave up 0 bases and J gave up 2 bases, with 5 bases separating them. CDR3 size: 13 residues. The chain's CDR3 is CATSRDIPYEQYF. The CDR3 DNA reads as TGTGCCACCAGCAGAGATATCCCCTACGAGCAGTACTTC.

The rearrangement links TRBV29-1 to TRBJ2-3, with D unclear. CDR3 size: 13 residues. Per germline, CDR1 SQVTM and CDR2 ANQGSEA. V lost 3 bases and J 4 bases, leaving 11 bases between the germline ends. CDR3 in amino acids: CSVELYPPDTQYF. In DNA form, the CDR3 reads TGCAGCGTTGAGCTTTACCCCCCAGATACGCAGTATTTT.

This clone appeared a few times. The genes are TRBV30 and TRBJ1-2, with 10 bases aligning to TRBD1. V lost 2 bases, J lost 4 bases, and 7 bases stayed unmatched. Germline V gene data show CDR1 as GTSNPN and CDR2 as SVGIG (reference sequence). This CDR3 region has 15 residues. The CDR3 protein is CAWSRDRGLIYGYTF. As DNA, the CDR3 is TGTGCCTGGAGTCGGGACAGGGGCCTCATCTATGGCTACACCTTC.

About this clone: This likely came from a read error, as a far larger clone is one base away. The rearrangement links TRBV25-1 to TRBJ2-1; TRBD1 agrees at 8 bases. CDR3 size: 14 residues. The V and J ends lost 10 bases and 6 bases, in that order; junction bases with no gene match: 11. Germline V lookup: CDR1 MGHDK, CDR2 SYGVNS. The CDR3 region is CATYGQGGCNEQFF. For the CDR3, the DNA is TGTGCCACCTACGGACAGGGTGGTTGCAATGAGCAGTTCTTC. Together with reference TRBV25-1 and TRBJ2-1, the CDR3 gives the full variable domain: EADIYQTPRYLVIGTGKKITLECSQTMGHDKMYWYQQDPGMELHLIHYSYGVNSTEKGDLSSESTVSRIRTEHFPLTLESARPSHTSQYLCATYGQGGCNEQFFGPGTRLTVL.

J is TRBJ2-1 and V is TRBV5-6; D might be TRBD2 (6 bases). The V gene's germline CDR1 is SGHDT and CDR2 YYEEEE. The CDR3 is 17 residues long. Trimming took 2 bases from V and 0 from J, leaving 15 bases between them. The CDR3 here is CASSLFWLALSYNEQFF. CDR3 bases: TGTGCCAGCAGCTTATTTTGGCTAGCGCTCTCCTACAATGAGCAGTTCTTC.

The CDR3 here is CSAPSYNEQFF. The CDR3 nucleotides are TGCAGTGCTCCATCGTACAATGAGCAGTTCTTC. This sequence joins TRBV20-1 and TRBJ2-1; the D is unclear. The CDR3 covers 11 residues. Germline values: CDR1 DFQATT, CDR2 SNEGSKA (reference sequence). The V end lost 5 bases, the J end lost 4 bases, and 6 bases lay between the germline ends.

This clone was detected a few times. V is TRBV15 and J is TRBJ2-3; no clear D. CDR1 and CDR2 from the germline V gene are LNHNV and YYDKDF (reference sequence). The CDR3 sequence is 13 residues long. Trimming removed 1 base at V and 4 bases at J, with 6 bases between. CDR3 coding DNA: TGTGCCACCAGCAGAGGGCTAGCAGATACGCAGTATTTT. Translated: CATSRGLADTQYF.

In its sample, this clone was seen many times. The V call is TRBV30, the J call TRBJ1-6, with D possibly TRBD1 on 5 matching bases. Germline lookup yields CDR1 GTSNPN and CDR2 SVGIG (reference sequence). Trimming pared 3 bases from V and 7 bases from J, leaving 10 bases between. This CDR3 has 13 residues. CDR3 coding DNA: TGTGCCTGGAGGACAGAGGCCAATTCACCCCTCCACTTT. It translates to CAWRTEANSPLHF.

Here the CDR3 reads CAISDLTSLRPHEQYF. For the CDR3, the DNA is TGTGCCATCAGTGATCTCACTAGCCTACGCCCTCACGAGCAGTACTTC. The V and J genes are TRBV10-3 and TRBJ2-7; perhaps TRBD2 as D (6 bases). The CDR3 length is 16 residues. Germline V gene sequence: CDR1 ENHRY, CDR2 SYGVKD. V lost 3 bases and J lost 5, with 20 bases in between.

The DNA for the CDR3 is TGTGCCAGCAGGCCCTTAGCGGGCTCCTACGAGCAGTACTTC. Translated, it gives CASRPLAGSYEQYF. This chain uses TRBV6-6 with TRBJ2-7; 7 nucleotides agree with TRBD2. This CDR3 region has 14 residues. Per germline, CDR1 MNHNY and CDR2 SVGAGI (reference sequence). Germline trimming cut 6 bases from V and 0 bases from J; bases unmatched to any gene: 5.

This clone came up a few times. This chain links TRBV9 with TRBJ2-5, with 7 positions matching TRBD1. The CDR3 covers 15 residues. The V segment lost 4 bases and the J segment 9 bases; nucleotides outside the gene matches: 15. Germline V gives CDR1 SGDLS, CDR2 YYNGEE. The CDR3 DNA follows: TGTGCCAGCAGCTCTACCGGGACAGCAAGAGAAGCCCAGTACTTC. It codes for CASSSTGTAREAQYF.

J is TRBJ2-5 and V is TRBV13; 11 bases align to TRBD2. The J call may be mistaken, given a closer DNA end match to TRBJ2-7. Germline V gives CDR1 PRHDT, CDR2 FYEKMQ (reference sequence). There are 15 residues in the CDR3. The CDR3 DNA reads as TGTGCCACACCCGGGGCTAGCGGGAGGTCCTACGAGCAGTACTTC. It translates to CATPGASGRSYEQYF.

CDR3 sequence: CASSARENTEAFF. The CDR3 DNA follows: TGTGCCAGCAGTGCCCGGGAGAACACTGAAGCTTTCTTT. V usage is TRBV6-6 and J usage is TRBJ1-1; D gene uncertain. The V end lost 5 bases, the J end lost 1 base, and 8 bases lay between the germline ends. CDR1 is MNHNY and CDR2 is SVGAGI in the germline V gene (reference sequence). The CDR3 sequence is 13 residues long.

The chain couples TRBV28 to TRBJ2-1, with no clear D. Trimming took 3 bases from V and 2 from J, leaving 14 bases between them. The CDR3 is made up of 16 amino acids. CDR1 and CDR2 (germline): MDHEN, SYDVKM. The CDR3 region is CASSFLLADTYNEQFF. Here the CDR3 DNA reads TGTGCCAGCAGTTTCCTCCTGGCTGACACCTACAATGAGCAGTTCTTC.

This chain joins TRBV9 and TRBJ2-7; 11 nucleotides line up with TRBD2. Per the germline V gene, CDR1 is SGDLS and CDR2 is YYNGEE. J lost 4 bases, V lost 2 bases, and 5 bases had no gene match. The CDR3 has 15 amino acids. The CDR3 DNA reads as TGTGCCAGCAGCGTTACTAGCGGGAGTCTGTACGAGCAGTACTTC. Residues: CASSVTSGSLYEQYF.

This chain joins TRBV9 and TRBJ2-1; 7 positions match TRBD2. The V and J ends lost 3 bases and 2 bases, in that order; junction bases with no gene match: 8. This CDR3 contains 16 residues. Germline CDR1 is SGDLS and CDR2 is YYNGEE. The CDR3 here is CASSASGAGPYNEQFF. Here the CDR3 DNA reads TGTGCCAGCAGCGCAAGCGGGGCGGGCCCCTACAATGAGCAGTTCTTC.

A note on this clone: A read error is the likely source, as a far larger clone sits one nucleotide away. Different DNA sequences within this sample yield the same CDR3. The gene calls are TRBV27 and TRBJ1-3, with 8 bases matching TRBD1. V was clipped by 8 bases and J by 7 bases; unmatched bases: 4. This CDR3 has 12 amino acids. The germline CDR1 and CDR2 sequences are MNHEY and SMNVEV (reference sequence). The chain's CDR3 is CASGDRRNTIYF. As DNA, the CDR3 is TGTGCCAGCGGGGACAGGAGGAACACCATATATTTT.

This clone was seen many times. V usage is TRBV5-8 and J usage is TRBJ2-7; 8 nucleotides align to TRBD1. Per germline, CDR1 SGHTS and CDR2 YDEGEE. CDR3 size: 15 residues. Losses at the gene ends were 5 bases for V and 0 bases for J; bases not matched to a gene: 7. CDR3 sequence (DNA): TGTGCCAGCAGGGACCGGGACAGGAGCTCCTACGAGCAGTACTTC. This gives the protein CASRDRDRSSYEQYF.

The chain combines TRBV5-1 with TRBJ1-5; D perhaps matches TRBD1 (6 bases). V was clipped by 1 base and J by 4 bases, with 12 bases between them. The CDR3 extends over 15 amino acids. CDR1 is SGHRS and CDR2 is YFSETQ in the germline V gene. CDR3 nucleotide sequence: TGCGCCAGCAGCTTGCGGCCAGGGGAGAATCAGCCCCAGCATTTT. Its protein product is CASSLRPGENQPQHF.